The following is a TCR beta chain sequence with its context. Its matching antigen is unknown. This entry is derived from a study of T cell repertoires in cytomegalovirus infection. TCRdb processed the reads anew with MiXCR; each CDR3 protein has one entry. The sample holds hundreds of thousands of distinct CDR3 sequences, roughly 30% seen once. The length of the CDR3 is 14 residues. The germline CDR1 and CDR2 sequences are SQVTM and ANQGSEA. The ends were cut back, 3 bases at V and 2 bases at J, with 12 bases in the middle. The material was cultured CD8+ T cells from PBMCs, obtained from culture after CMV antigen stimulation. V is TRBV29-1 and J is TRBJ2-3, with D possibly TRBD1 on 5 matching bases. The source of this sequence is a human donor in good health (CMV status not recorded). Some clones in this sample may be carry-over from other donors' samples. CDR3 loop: CSVESGRDTDTQYF. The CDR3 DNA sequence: TGCAGCGTTGAGAGTGGCAGGGACACAGATACGCAGTATTTT.